The 14 T cell receptor beta chains given below trace back to one sample, sequenced in a study of T cell responses to AZD1222 COVID-19 vaccine (dated by TCRdb to the early 2020s). The sample's time point label, in plain terms: baseline before first vaccination. Library construction relied on the immunoSEQ multiplex PCR assay. In its TCRdb copy, this immuneACCESS table keeps in-frame sequences only and misses some clones. Where compared with another copy, unresolved V genes explain less than half of these, and the others have no known cause. Across this sample there are approximately 150,000 clones, with about 90% seen only once. Roughly 1.3% of the sample belongs to the ten largest clones. This specimen was peripheral blood, taken on day 0 of AZD1222 vaccination. These receptor sequences come from an adult in good health.

The chain joins TRBV6-4 to TRBJ2-2, with 8 bases aligning to TRBD2. J gave up 3 bases and V 5 bases, and 5 bases lay outside the gene matches. The length of the CDR3 is 15 residues. Germline-derived CDR1 and CDR2 are MRHNA and SNTAGT. The CDR3 DNA sequence: TGTGCCAGCAGTCTCGGGGGGGGAGACACCGGGGAGCTGTTTTTT. Residues: CASSLGGGDTGELFF.

The CDR3 DNA reads TGTGCCACCTCCGGGAAAGGGACAGGGGAAAAGGAAAACACCGGGGAGCTGTTTTTT. This codes for CATSGKGTGEKENTGELFF. The chain links TRBV24-1 to TRBJ2-2, with 10 bases matching TRBD1. Germline lookup yields CDR1 KGHDR and CDR2 SFDVKD. This CDR3 is built from 19 residues. Trimming took 9 bases from V and 2 from J; bases not matched to a gene: 17.

The genes are TRBV4-3 and TRBJ1-5; 8 bases agree with TRBD1. Germline lookup yields CDR1 LGHNA and CDR2 YSLEER. The CDR3 contains 13 residues. J lost 7 bases, V lost 5 bases, and 4 bases had no gene match. CDR3 protein: CASSAGGGQPQHF. The CDR3 DNA reads TGCGCCAGCAGCGCAGGGGGCGGACAGCCCCAGCATTTT.

About this clone itself: Germline and junction disagree at one end, which may indicate a read error. This chain joins TRBV29-1 and TRBJ1-1, with a tentative D call TRBD1 (6 bases). Per the germline V gene, CDR1 is SQVTM and CDR2 is ANQGSEA. There are 14 residues in the CDR3. The DNA of the CDR3 is TGCGGCGTTGCGGGGGGGGCCGGAAGCACTGAAGCTTTCTTT. Residues: CGVAGGAGSTEAFF.

The chain carries TRBV4-2 and TRBJ2-7, with D possibly TRBD2 on 5 matching bases. The CDR3 has 14 residues. Per the germline V gene, CDR1 is LGHNA and CDR2 is YNFKEQ. The V gene lost 1 base and the J gene lost 4 bases, with 11 bases spanning the gap. The CDR3, as DNA: TGTGCCAGCAGCCAAGTCTTGGGAGATTACGAGCAGTACTTC. It encodes CASSQVLGDYEQYF.

The gene calls are TRBV4-3 and TRBJ2-5, with TRBD2 matching 10 bases. CDR3 length: 22 residues. The V gene's germline CDR1 is LGHNA and CDR2 YSLEER. With V trimmed by 0 bases and J by 4 bases, 23 bases remained unmatched. The CDR3 loop reads CASSQERGKRASGRPGPETQYF. CDR3 nucleotide sequence: TGCGCCAGCAGCCAAGAGAGGGGGAAGAGGGCTAGCGGGAGACCGGGGCCAGAGACCCAGTACTTC.

The V call is TRBV5-6, the J call TRBJ1-5; no clear D gene. The germline gives CDR1 SGHDT, CDR2 YYEEEE. The CDR3 has 15 residues. V was cut by 1 base and J by 7 bases, with 15 bases left in between. The CDR3 here is CASSLSSGSRQPQHF. CDR3 DNA: TGTGCCAGCAGCTTGTCCTCGGGCTCGCGGCAGCCCCAGCATTTT.

V gene TRBV4-2 combines with J gene TRBJ1-1; D possibly corresponds to TRBD1 (5 bases). The germline gives CDR1 LGHNA, CDR2 YNFKEQ. Trimming took 6 bases from V and 10 from J, leaving 21 bases between them. CDR3 length: 14 amino acids. The CDR3 is CASRSSSGGELAFF. The CDR3 DNA sequence: TGTGCCAGCAGGTCCTCCAGCGGAGGGGAGCTAGCTTTCTTT.

On this clone: Other DNA sequences in the same sample also yield this CDR3. The gene calls are TRBV18 and TRBJ1-1; D ambiguous. The CDR3 is 13 residues long. Germline CDR1 is KGHSH and CDR2 is LQKENI. V lost 1 base and J lost 3, with 6 bases in between. The CDR3 sequence: CASSPQGYTEAFF. The CDR3 DNA reads as TGTGCCAGCTCACCACAAGGATACACTGAAGCTTTCTTT.

In this sample, this clone turned up once. The chain carries TRBV30 and TRBJ1-1, with D tentatively TRBD1 (5 bases). The germline V gene has CDR1 GTSNPN and CDR2 SVGIG (reference sequence). V lost 0 bases and J 1 base, leaving 15 bases between the germline ends. The CDR3 consists of 16 residues. This CDR3 reads CAWSVSRGHPNTEAFF. DNA of the CDR3: TGTGCCTGGAGTGTATCGAGAGGACACCCGAACACTGAAGCTTTCTTT.

The V and J genes are TRBV11-2 and TRBJ1-6; D is perhaps TRBD1 (5 bases). CDR1 SGHAT and CDR2 FQNNGV come from the germline V gene. This CDR3 region has 14 residues. V lost 8 bases and J lost 7, with 15 bases in between. The CDR3: CASGTGTPNSPLHF. The CDR3 region has the DNA TGTGCCAGCGGAACCGGGACGCCAAATTCACCCCTCCACTTT.

The V and J genes are TRBV12-3 or TRBV12-4 and TRBJ2-7, with D possibly being TRBD2 (5 bases). Trimming took off 6 bases at V and 3 bases at J, with 12 bases between the two ends. The CDR3 runs 13 residues. The CDR3 is CASRPGSYYEQYF. CDR3 sequence (DNA): TGTGCCAGCAGGCCTGGGAGTTACTACGAGCAGTACTTC.

The chain carries TRBV4-2 and TRBJ2-3; 7 positions match TRBD2. The CDR3 loop spans 17 amino acids. Germline CDR1 is LGHNA and CDR2 is YNFKEQ. V was clipped by 1 base and J by 0 bases; unmatched bases: 7. CDR3 nucleotide sequence: TGTGCCAGCAGCCAAGCCTCAGCGGGGCCCAGCACAGATACGCAGTATTTT. Translation gives CASSQASAGPSTDTQYF.

V usage is TRBV24-1 and J usage is TRBJ2-2; 8 positions agree with TRBD1. Germline trimming cut 7 bases from V and 1 base from J; bases unmatched to any gene: 4. The CDR3 has 15 amino acids. Germline CDR1 and CDR2: KGHDR and SFDVKD. CDR3 bases: TGTGCCACCAGAGCCGGGACAGGGAACACCGGGGAGCTGTTTTTT. Protein product: CATRAGTGNTGELFF.